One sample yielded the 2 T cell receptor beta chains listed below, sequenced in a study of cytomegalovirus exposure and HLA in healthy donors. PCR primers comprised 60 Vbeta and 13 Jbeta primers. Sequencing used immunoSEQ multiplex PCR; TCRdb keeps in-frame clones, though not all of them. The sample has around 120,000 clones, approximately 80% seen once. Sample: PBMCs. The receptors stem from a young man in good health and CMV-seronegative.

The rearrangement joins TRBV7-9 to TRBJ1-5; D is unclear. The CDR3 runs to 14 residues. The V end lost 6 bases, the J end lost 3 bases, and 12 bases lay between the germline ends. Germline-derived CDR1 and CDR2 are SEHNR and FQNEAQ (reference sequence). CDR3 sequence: CASSPGGTNQPQHF. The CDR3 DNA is TGTGCCAGCAGTCCAGGAGGTACCAATCAGCCCCAGCATTTT.

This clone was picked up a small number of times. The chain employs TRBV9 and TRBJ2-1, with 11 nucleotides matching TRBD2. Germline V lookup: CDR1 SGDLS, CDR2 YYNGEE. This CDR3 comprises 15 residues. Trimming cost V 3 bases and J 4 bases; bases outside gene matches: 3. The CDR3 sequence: CASSATSGSYNEQFF. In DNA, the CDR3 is TGTGCCAGCAGCGCCACTAGCGGGAGTTACAATGAGCAGTTCTTC.